The 3 T cell receptor beta chains below come from one sample, sequenced in a study of blood T cell repertoires in COVID-19. Clones were sequenced by immunoSEQ multiplex PCR, and TCRdb holds only the in-frame ones, with some missing. There are about 300,000 clones in the sample; roughly 91% occur only once, and about 2% lies in the top ten. The specimen was peripheral blood. The receptors stem from a woman younger than 45 with COVID-19, enrolled during active disease.

The chain uses TRBV7-8 and TRBJ2-5; possibly TRBD2 for D (6 bases). This CDR3 is built from 14 residues. Per the germline V gene, CDR1 is SGHVS and CDR2 is FQNEAQ. V gave up 8 bases and J gave up 5 bases, with 18 bases separating them. The chain's CDR3 is CASFQGARGETQYF. The CDR3 nucleotides read TGTGCCAGCTTCCAGGGCGCCCGGGGGGAGACCCAGTACTTC.

This chain links TRBV5-6 with TRBJ2-5, with 7 bases lining up with TRBD1. The CDR3 has 15 residues. Germline values: CDR1 SGHDT, CDR2 YYEEEE. V trimming: 4 bases; J trimming: 5 bases; junction bases outside the gene matches: 11. The chain's CDR3 is CASSRGQGIEETQYF. The CDR3 DNA sequence: TGTGCCAGCAGCAGGGGGCAGGGGATCGAGGAGACCCAGTACTTC.

V and J are TRBV6-5 and TRBJ1-6; 8 bases map to TRBD1. The V and J ends lost 4 bases and 10 bases, in that order; junction bases with no gene match: 6. The CDR3 consists of 14 residues. Germline V lookup: CDR1 MNHEY, CDR2 SVGAGI. CDR3: CASSSDRAPSPLHF. CDR3 bases: TGTGCCAGCAGTTCGGACAGGGCCCCCTCACCCCTCCACTTT.